These 20 T cell receptor beta chains were all obtained from the same sample, sequenced in a study of cytomegalovirus exposure and HLA in healthy donors. PCR primers comprised 60 Vbeta and 13 Jbeta primers. The assay was immunoSEQ multiplex PCR, and TCRdb's table has in-frame clones only and misses some. The sample lists 150,000 to 200,000 clones; more than 70% were seen once. Sequenced sample: PBMCs. The receptors come from a male donor in good health and CMV-seronegative.

V and J are TRBV27 and TRBJ1-1, with D perhaps TRBD1 (5 bases). Germline-derived CDR1 and CDR2 are MNHEY and SMNVEV (reference sequence). This CDR3 is 13 amino acids long. V was trimmed by 6 bases and J by 0 bases, leaving 8 bases between them. The DNA of the CDR3 is TGTGCCAGCAGACGCAGGGTGAACACTGAAGCTTTCTTT. This sequence encodes CASRRRVNTEAFF.

The genes are TRBV6-1 and TRBJ2-7; 11 bases map to TRBD2. Germline V gives CDR1 MNHNS, CDR2 SASEGT. The CDR3 sequence is 13 residues long. Trimming removed 7 bases from V and 7 bases from J; junction bases left unmatched: 6. The CDR3 bases are TGTGCCAGCAATAGCGGGGGGGCAAGAGAGCAGTACTTC. Translation gives CASNSGGAREQYF.

The chain links TRBV7-9 to TRBJ1-4, with 8 bases that match TRBD1. CDR3 size: 14 residues. Germline trimming cut 3 bases from V and 8 bases from J; bases unmatched to any gene: 5. Germline V lookup: CDR1 SEHNR, CDR2 FQNEAQ (reference sequence). CDR3 sequence (DNA): TGTGCCAGCAGCTTTCCAGACAGGGGCGAAAAACTGTTTTTT. It specifies CASSFPDRGEKLFF. The full variable domain, in which reference TRBV7-9 and TRBJ1-4 provide the parts outside the CDR3, is DTGVSQNPRHKITKRGQNVTFRCDPISEHNRLYWYRQTLGQGPEFLTYFQNEAQLEKSRLLSDRFSAERPKGSFSTLEIQRTEQGDSAMYLCASSFPDRGEKLFFGSGTQLSVL.

Comment on this clone: The same CDR3 is also encoded by other DNA sequences in this sample. The genes are TRBV28 and TRBJ1-2, with D unresolved. Trimming removed 3 bases at V and 1 base at J, with 6 bases between. Germline V gives CDR1 MDHEN, CDR2 SYDVKM. The CDR3 spans 13 residues. CDR3 bases: TGTGCCAGCAGTTTCCCCGGTAACTATGGCTACACCTTC. The encoded protein is CASSFPGNYGYTF.

The V gene is TRBV19, the J gene TRBJ2-5; 7 bases match TRBD2. The J call may be in error: the DNA end matches TRBJ2-7 better. Germline V lookup: CDR1 LNHDA, CDR2 SQIVND (reference sequence). This CDR3 has 14 residues. CDR3 in amino acids: CASSSPDRGGEQYF. CDR3 bases: TGTGCCAGTAGTTCGCCGGACCGCGGGGGCGAGCAGTACTTC.

The rearrangement links TRBV6-5 to TRBJ2-3; TRBD1 agrees at 8 bases. The J segment lost 3 bases and the V segment lost 10 bases, leaving 12 bases of the junction unmatched. The CDR3 is made up of 15 amino acids. Germline V CDR1 and CDR2: MNHEY, SVGAGI. The CDR3 bases are TGTGCCACCAATAGACAGGGGAAGATTACAGATACGCAGTATTTT. Translation gives CATNRQGKITDTQYF.

This chain links TRBV19 with TRBJ2-7; possibly TRBD1 for D (6 bases). The CDR3 contains 13 residues. Germline-derived CDR1 and CDR2 are LNHDA and SQIVND (reference sequence). V was trimmed by 5 bases and J by 3 bases, leaving 11 bases between them. The CDR3 sequence is CASSSGTIYEQYF. The DNA for the CDR3 is TGTGCCAGTAGTTCAGGGACAATCTACGAGCAGTACTTC.

This clone was seen a single time. The J gene is TRBJ2-5, the V gene TRBV7-2; TRBD2 agrees at 9 bases. V lost 1 base to trimming and J lost 5 bases; unmatched junction nucleotides: 2. Germline assignment: CDR1 SGHTA and CDR2 FQGNSA. CDR3 length: 14 amino acids. The CDR3 coding sequence is TGTGCCAGCAGCTTAGACCTAGCGGGGGAGACCCAGTACTTC. Protein sequence: CASSLDLAGETQYF.

The chain is built from TRBV18 and TRBJ2-2; D unresolved. The CDR3 is 14 amino acids. V was pared by 3 bases and J by 4 bases, with 9 bases between. Per the germline V gene, CDR1 is KGHSH and CDR2 is LQKENI. The CDR3 loop reads CASSPNPGTGELFF. The CDR3 DNA sequence: TGTGCCAGCTCACCTAACCCGGGCACCGGGGAGCTGTTTTTT.

The chain is built from TRBV12-5 and TRBJ2-1, with TRBD2 identical over 8 bases. There are 18 residues in the CDR3. Trimming removed 4 bases from V and 7 bases from J; junction bases left unmatched: 18. Germline CDR1 LGHNT, CDR2 FRNRAP. CDR3 residues: CASGSPQEGAGDLNEQFF. CDR3 nucleotides: TGTGCTAGTGGTTCCCCCCAAGAAGGAGCGGGAGATTTGAATGAGCAGTTCTTC. Full variable domain (remainder filled in from reference TRBV12-5 and TRBJ2-1): DARVTQTPRHKVTEMGQEVTMRCQPILGHNTVFWYRQTMMQGLELLAYFRNRAPLDDSGMPKDRFSAEMPDATLATLKIQPSEPRDSAVYFCASGSPQEGAGDLNEQFFGPGTRLTVL.

This clone has a handful of counts. V gene TRBV19 combines with J gene TRBJ2-7, with 15 bases that match TRBD2. From germline, CDR1 is LNHDA and CDR2 SQIVND (reference sequence). Trimming cost V 5 bases and J 3 bases; bases outside gene matches: 5. The CDR3 is made up of 16 amino acids. CDR3 in amino acids: CASSPTGLAGGYEQYF. The CDR3 nucleotides read TGTGCCAGTAGTCCGACGGGACTAGCGGGAGGCTACGAGCAGTACTTC.

The chain uses TRBV5-6 and TRBJ2-7; a weak D match, TRBD1 (6 bases). CDR1 is SGHDT, CDR2 YYEEEE, per germline. Trimming removed 1 base at V and 3 bases at J, with 11 bases between. The CDR3 totals 14 residues. For the CDR3, the DNA is TGTGCCAGCAGCTTGCAGGGGAAGGACTACGAGCAGTACTTC. Protein sequence: CASSLQGKDYEQYF.

The chain is built from TRBV27 and TRBJ2-1; D gene unclear. The CDR3 has 14 amino acids. Germline loops: CDR1 MNHEY, CDR2 SMNVEV (reference sequence). Trimming took off 2 bases at V and 4 bases at J, with 9 bases between the two ends. The CDR3 DNA follows: TGTGCCAGCAGTTTAGGAGAAACTTACAATGAGCAGTTCTTC. As protein: CASSLGETYNEQFF.

The rearrangement links TRBV10-3 to TRBJ2-3, with 7 positions matching TRBD2. The J segment lost 6 bases and the V segment lost 6 bases, leaving 6 bases of the junction unmatched. This CDR3 has 13 residues. Germline V gives CDR1 ENHRY, CDR2 SYGVKD. The CDR3 protein is CAIRGRAVDTQYF. The CDR3 DNA is TGTGCCATCAGGGGGAGGGCCGTGGATACGCAGTATTTT.

The CDR3 coding sequence is TGTGCCAGCAGCCGGACTAGCGCCCTCTACGAGCAGTACTTC. This gives the protein CASSRTSALYEQYF. The chain recombines TRBV7-2 with TRBJ2-7, with TRBD2 matching 9 bases. CDR1 is SGHTA and CDR2 is FQGNSA in the germline V gene. The CDR3 is 14 amino acids. V lost 5 bases and J lost 3; bases outside the gene matches: 5. The variable domain in full, with the rest retrieved from reference TRBV7-2 and TRBJ2-7, is GAGVSQSPSNKVTEKGKDVELRCDPISGHTALYWYRQSLGQGLEFLIYFQGNSAPDKSGLPSDRFSAERTGGSVSTLTIQRTQQEDSAVYLCASSRTSALYEQYFGPGTRLTVT.

The chain links TRBV27 to TRBJ1-2, with D perhaps matching TRBD1 (6 bases). The V end was cut by 6 bases, the J end by 8 bases, with 19 bases between. This CDR3 has 14 amino acids. Germline-derived CDR1 and CDR2 are MNHEY and SMNVEV (reference sequence). The CDR3 DNA is TGTGCCAGCAGCCCCAGACAGGTTGGGCAGGGCTACACCTTC. This codes for CASSPRQVGQGYTF.

The chain combines TRBV11-2 with TRBJ2-5; D uncertain. The germline V and J ends were trimmed by 7 bases and 5 bases, with 17 bases remaining between them. Germline-derived CDR1 and CDR2 are SGHAT and FQNNGV. This CDR3 contains 14 residues. CDR3 residues: CASTLMTEKETQYF. The DNA for the CDR3 is TGTGCCAGCACCCTAATGACTGAGAAGGAGACCCAGTACTTC. Complete variable domain (other parts from reference TRBV11-2 and TRBJ2-5): EAGVAQSPRYKIIEKRQSVAFWCNPISGHATLYWYQQILGQGPKLLIQFQNNGVVDDSQLPKDRFSAERLKGVDSTLKIQPAKLEDSAVYLCASTLMTEKETQYFGPGTRLLVL.

The chain employs TRBV7-3 and TRBJ2-1; tentative D call: TRBD1 (5 bases). The CDR3 totals 15 residues. CDR1 and CDR2 (germline): SGHTA, FQGTGA. Trimming left V 1 base short and J 2 bases short, with 9 bases between. The CDR3 nucleotides are TGTGCCAGCAGCTTAAGGCCAGGGCCCTACAATGAGCAGTTCTTC. The encoded protein is CASSLRPGPYNEQFF.

This clone was seen once. This rearrangement joins TRBV7-9 to TRBJ2-7, with 9 bases matching TRBD1. The J segment lost 5 bases and the V segment lost 2 bases, leaving 10 bases of the junction unmatched. The CDR3 spans 16 residues. Per germline, CDR1 SEHNR and CDR2 FQNEAQ (reference sequence). This CDR3 is CASSLSRDRVRDEQYF. The CDR3 DNA sequence: TGTGCCAGCAGCTTAAGTAGGGACAGGGTTAGGGACGAGCAGTACTTC.

In its sample, this clone was seen once. This chain joins TRBV2 and TRBJ2-7; perhaps TRBD1 as D (5 bases). The CDR3 runs 12 residues. Trimming stripped 6 bases from V and 3 bases from J, with 9 bases between. The V gene's germline CDR1 is SNHLY and CDR2 FYNNEI. CDR3 DNA sequence: TGTGCCAGCAGCATCCAGGGCTACGAGCAGTACTTC. Protein sequence: CASSIQGYEQYF.